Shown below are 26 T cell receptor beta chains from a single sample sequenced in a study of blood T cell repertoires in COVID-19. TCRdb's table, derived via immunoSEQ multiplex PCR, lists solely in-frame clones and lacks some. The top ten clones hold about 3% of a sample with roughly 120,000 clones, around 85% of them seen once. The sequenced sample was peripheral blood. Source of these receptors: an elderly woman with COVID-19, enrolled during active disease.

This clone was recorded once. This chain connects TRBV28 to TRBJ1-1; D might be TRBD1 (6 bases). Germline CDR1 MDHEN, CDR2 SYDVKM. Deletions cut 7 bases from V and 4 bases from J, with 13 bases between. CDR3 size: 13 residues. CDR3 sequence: CASTNQGRTEAFF. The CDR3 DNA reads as TGTGCCAGCACGAATCAGGGGCGCACTGAAGCTTTCTTT.

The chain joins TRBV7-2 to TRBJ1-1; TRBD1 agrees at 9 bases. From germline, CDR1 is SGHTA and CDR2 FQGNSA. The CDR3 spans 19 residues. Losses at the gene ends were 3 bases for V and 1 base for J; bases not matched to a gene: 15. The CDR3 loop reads CASSFRTGEWGVSNTEAFF. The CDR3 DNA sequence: TGTGCCAGCAGCTTCAGGACAGGGGAATGGGGTGTCTCGAACACTGAAGCTTTCTTT.

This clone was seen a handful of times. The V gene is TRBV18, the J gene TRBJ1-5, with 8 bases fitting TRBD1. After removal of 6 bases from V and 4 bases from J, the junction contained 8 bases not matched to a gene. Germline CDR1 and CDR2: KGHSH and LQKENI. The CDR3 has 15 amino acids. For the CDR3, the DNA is TGTGCCAGCTCGTTTACCGGGACAGGAAATCAGCCCCAGCATTTT. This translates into CASSFTGTGNQPQHF.

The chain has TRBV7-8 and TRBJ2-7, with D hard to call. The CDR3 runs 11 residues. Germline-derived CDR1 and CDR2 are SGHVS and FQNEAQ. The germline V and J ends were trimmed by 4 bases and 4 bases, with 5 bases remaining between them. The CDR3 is CASSSRYEQYF. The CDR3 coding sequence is TGTGCCAGCAGCTCGAGATACGAGCAGTACTTC.

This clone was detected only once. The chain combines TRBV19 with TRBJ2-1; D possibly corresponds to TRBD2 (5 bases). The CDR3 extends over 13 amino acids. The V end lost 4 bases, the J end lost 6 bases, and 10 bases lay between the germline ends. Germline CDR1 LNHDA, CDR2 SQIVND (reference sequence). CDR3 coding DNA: TGTGCCAGTAGTAGCCTAGCAATCAATGAGCAGTTCTTC. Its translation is CASSSLAINEQFF.

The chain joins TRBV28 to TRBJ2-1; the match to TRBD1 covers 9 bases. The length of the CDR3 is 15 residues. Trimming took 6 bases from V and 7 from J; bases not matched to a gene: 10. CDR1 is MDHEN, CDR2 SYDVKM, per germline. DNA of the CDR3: TGTGCCAGCAGGCCGGGACAGGGATTCAGAAATGAGCAGTTCTTC. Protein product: CASRPGQGFRNEQFF.

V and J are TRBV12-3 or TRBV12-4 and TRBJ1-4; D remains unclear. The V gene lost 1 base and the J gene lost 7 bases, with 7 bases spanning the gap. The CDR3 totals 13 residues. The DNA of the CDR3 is TGTGCCAGCAGTTTAGGGCAGATTGAAAAACTGTTTTTT. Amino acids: CASSLGQIEKLFF.

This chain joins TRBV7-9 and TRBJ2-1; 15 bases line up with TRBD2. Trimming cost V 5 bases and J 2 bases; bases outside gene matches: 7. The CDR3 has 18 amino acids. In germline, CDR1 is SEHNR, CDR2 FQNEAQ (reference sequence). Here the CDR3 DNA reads TGTGCCAGCAGCACACGGACTAGCGGGAGGGCCGCCTACAATGAGCAGTTCTTC. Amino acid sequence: CASSTRTSGRAAYNEQFF.

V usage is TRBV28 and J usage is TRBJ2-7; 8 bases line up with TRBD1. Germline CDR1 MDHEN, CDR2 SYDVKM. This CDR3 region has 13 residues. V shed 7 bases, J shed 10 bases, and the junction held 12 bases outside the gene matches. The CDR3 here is CASTPSGQAPQYF. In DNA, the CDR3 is TGTGCCAGCACCCCATCGGGACAGGCCCCACAGTACTTC.

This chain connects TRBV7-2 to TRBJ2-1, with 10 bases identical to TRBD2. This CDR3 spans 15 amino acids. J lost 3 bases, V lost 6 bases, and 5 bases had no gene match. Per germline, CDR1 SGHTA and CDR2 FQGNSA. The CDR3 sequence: CASSFSGRNYNEQFF. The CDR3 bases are TGTGCCAGCAGTTTTAGCGGGAGGAACTACAATGAGCAGTTCTTC.

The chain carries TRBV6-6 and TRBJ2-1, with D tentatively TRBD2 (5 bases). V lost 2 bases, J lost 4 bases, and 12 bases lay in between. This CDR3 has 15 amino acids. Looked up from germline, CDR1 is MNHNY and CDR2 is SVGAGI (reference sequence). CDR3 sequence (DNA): TGTGCCAGCAGTTACCCGGTCAGCGGTTACAATGAGCAGTTCTTC. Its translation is CASSYPVSGYNEQFF.

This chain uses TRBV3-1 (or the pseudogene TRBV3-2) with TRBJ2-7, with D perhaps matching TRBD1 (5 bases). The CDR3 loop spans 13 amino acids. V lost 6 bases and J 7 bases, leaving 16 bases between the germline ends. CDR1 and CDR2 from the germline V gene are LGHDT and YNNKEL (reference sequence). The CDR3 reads CASSQRGTREQYF. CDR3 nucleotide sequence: TGTGCCAGCAGTCAAAGGGGAACGCGGGAGCAGTACTTC.

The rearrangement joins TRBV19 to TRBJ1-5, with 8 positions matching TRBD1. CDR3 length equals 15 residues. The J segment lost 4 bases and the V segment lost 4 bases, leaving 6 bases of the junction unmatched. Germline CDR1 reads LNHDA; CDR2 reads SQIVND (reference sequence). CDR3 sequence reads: CASSTDRVVNQPQHF. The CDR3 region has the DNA TGTGCCAGTAGTACGGACAGGGTCGTAAATCAGCCCCAGCATTTT.

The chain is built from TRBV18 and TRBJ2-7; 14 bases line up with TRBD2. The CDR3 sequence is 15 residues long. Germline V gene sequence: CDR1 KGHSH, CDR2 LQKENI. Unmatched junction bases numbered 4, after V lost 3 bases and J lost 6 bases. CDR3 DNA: TGTGCCAGCTCACCCGGGACTAGCGGGAGTCTCGAGCAGTACTTC. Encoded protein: CASSPGTSGSLEQYF.

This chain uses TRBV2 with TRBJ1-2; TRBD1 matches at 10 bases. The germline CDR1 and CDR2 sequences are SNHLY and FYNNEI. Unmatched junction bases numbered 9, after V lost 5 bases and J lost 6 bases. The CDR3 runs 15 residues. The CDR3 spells CASSNRQGASNGYTF. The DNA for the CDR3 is TGTGCCAGCAGTAACAGACAGGGGGCGTCTAATGGCTACACCTTC.

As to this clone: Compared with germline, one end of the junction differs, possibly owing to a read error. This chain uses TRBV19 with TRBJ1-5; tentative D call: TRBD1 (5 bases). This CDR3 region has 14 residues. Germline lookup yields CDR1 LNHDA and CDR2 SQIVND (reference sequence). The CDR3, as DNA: TGTGCCAGTAGGGGGCAGGGTGGAAATCGGCCCCAGCATTTT. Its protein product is CASRGQGGNRPQHF.

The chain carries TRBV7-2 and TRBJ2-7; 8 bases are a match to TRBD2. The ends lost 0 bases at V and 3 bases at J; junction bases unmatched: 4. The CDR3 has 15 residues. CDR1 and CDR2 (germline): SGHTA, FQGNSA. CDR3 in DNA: TGTGCCAGCAGCTTAGCGCTGCTAGCGGGCTACGAGCAGTACTTC. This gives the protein CASSLALLAGYEQYF. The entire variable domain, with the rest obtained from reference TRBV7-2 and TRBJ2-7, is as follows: GAGVSQSPSNKVTEKGKDVELRCDPISGHTALYWYRQSLGQGLEFLIYFQGNSAPDKSGLPSDRFSAERTGGSVSTLTIQRTQQEDSAVYLCASSLALLAGYEQYFGPGTRLTVT.

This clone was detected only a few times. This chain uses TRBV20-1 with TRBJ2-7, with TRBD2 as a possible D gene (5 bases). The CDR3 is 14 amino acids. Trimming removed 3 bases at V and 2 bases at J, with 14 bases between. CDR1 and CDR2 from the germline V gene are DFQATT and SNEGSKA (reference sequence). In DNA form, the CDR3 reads TGCAGTGCTAGTAGAGGGAGTGGGGCCTACGAGCAGTACTTC. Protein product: CSASRGSGAYEQYF.

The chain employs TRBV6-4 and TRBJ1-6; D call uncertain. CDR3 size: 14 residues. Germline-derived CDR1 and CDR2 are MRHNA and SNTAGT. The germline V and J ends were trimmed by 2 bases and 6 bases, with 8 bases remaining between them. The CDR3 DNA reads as TGTGCCAGCAGTGACGGAGCGGTTAATTCACCCCTCCACTTT. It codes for CASSDGAVNSPLHF.

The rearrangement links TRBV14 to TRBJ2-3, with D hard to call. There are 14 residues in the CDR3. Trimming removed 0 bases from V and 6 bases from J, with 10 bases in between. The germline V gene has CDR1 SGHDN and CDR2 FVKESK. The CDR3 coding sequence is TGTGCCAGCAGCCAAGAAAATAGTCGGGATACGCAGTATTTT. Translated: CASSQENSRDTQYF.

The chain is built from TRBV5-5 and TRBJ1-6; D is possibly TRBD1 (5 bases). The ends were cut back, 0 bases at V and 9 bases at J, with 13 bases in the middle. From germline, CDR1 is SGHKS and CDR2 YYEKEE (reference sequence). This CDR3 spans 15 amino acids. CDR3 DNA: TGTGCCAGCAGCTTGGAGGCAGGGTATCTTTCACCCCTCCACTTT. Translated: CASSLEAGYLSPLHF.

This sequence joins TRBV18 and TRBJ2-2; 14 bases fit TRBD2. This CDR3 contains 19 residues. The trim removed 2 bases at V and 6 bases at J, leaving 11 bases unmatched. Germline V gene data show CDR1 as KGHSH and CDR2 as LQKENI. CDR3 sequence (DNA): TGTGCCAGCTCACCATTTACCGGGACTAGCGGGAGCGGGTCCGGGGAGCTGTTTTTT. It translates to CASSPFTGTSGSGSGELFF.

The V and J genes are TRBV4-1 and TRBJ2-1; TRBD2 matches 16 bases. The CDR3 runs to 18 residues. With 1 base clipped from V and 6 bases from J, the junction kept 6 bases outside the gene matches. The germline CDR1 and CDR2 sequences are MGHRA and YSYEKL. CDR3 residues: CASSQVLGLAGGSNEQFF. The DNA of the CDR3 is TGCGCCAGCAGCCAAGTACTGGGACTAGCGGGAGGGAGCAATGAGCAGTTCTTC.

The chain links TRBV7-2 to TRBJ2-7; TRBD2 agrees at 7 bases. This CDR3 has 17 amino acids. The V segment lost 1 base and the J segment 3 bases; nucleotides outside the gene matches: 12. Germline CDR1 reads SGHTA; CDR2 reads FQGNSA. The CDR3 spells CASSLDIRDYKFYEQYF. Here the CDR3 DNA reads TGTGCCAGCAGCTTAGATATCCGGGACTACAAATTCTACGAGCAGTACTTC.

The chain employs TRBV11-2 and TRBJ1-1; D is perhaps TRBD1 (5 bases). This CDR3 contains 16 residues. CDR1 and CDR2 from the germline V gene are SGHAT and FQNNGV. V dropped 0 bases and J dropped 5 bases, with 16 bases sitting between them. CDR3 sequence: CASSLDPRVGGTEAFF. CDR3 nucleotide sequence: TGTGCCAGCAGCTTAGATCCCAGGGTGGGGGGAACTGAAGCTTTCTTT.

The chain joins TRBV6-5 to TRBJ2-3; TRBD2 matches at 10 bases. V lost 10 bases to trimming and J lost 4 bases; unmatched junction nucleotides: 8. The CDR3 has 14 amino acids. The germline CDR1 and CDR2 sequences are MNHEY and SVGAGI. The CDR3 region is CATQALAGADTQYF. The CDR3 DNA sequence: TGTGCCACCCAAGCGCTAGCGGGAGCAGATACGCAGTATTTT.